The rows below give T cell receptor beta chains drawn from one sample of a study of CD8+CD57+ T cells in acquired aplastic anemia. TCRdb re-derived calls from the reads in MiXCR, one entry per CDR3 protein. This table holds more than 150,000 distinct CDR3 sequences, approximately 48% found once. Sequences were obtained from sorted CD4+, CD8+, or CD8+CD57+ T cells (not recorded which) from PBMCs. Receptor source: a human donor with aplastic anemia. The CDR3 runs from the conserved cysteine through the conserved F or W. Each record gives: V gene, clone size, D gene, J gene, CDR3 DNA, CDR3 protein. The D gene is left open where the match is weak. Clone size, where shown, is once, few, many, or a class for clones that have expanded.

TRBV6-5	few	.	TRBJ2-5	TGTGCCAGCAGTTACTTCTGGGCTGGGCAAGAGACCCAGTACTTC	CASSYFWAGQETQYF
TRBV10-3	.	.	TRBJ2-7	TGTGCCATCAGCCCTGCAAGCTTCTACGAGCAGTACTTC	CAISPASFYEQYF
TRBV4-2	.	TRBD2	TRBJ2-5	TGTGCCAGCAGTCCAGCACTAGCGGATCTCGTAGAGACCCAGTACTTC	CASSPALADLVETQYF
TRBV10-3	.	.	TRBJ2-3	TGTGCCATCAGTGAGGGGGCAGATACGCAGTATTTT	CAISEGADTQYF
TRBV2	.	TRBD2	TRBJ2-1	TGTGCCAGCAGTGGCCTAGCGGGAGTTGGTGAGCAGTTCTTC	CASSGLAGVGEQFF
TRBV24-1	.	TRBD1	TRBJ2-7	TGTGCCACCAGTGGGGGGACAGCAGATCGCTCCTACGAGCAGTACTTC	CATSGGTADRSYEQYF
TRBV5-8	.	.	TRBJ2-1	TGCGCCAGCAGCTCCCTGGGGGGTGATCTTTGGAATGAGCAGTTCTTC	CASSSLGGDLWNEQFF
TRBV19	few	TRBD2	TRBJ2-1	TGTGCCAGTAGTACGTATCTAGCGGGGGGGAAAAATGAGCAGTTCTTC	CASSTYLAGGKNEQFF
TRBV7-8	few	.	TRBJ2-7	TGTGCCAGCAGCTTAGGTCCCGGACAGCAGTACGAGCAGTACTTC	CASSLGPGQQYEQYF
TRBV29-1	.	TRBD2	TRBJ2-3	TGCAGCATCCGGCGGGGGGGAACAGATACGCAGTATTTT	CSIRRGGTDTQYF
TRBV10-2	.	.	TRBJ1-4	TGCGCCAGCAGTGAATCAGGCCTCTTCGAGGAAAAACTGTTTTTT	CASSESGLFEEKLFF
TRBV18	.	.	TRBJ2-7	TGTGCCAGCTCGGACCGCGCAGGTTCCCCTACCTACGAGCAGTACTTC	CASSDRAGSPTYEQYF
TRBV12-3/TRBV12-4	few	.	TRBJ2-7	TGTGCCAGCAGTTTATTCGTAGACGAGCAGTACTTC	CASSLFVDEQYF
TRBV5-1	many	TRBD1	TRBJ1-3	TGCGCCAGCAGCTTGGGGACAGGGGCGTGGGGAAACACCATATATTTT	CASSLGTGAWGNTIYF
TRBV2	many	.	TRBJ1-5	TGTGCCAGCAGTGAAGGTAGGGGAAATCAGCCCCAGCATTTT	CASSEGRGNQPQHF
TRBV10-1	.	.	TRBJ2-7	TGCGCCAGCAGTGATGCCGGGGCCGGCGCGGGGATGAACGAGCAGTACTTC	CASSDAGAGAGMNEQYF
TRBV7-3	.	.	TRBJ1-1	TGTGCCAGCAGCTCAGCGGGACGGGGCACTGAAGCTTTCTTT	CASSSAGRGTEAFF
TRBV12-5	many	TRBD1	TRBJ2-3	TGTGCTAGTGGACGAGGACAGGGCACAGATACGCAGTATTTT	CASGRGQGTDTQYF
TRBV5-5	many	TRBD2	TRBJ2-7	TGTGCCAGCAGCGTGACTAGCGGGGGGGCCGGAGGGGAGCAGTACTTC	CASSVTSGGAGGEQYF
TRBV5-6	.	.	TRBJ1-1	TGTGCCAGCAGTCCCATCCTTACGAGCACTGAAGCTTTCTTT	CASSPILTSTEAFF